Below, 7 T cell receptor beta chains from the same sample are listed, as sequenced in a study of blood T cell repertoires in COVID-19. TCRdb keeps only in-frame clones here, not all; method: immunoSEQ multiplex PCR. Among about 260,000 clones listed, almost 85% were seen once. The sample consisted of peripheral blood. Source of these receptors: an elderly woman with acute or convalescent COVID-19.

The chain joins TRBV28 to TRBJ2-5; possibly TRBD1 for D (6 bases). This CDR3 has 15 residues. In germline, CDR1 is MDHEN, CDR2 SYDVKM. The V gene lost 1 base and the J gene lost 5 bases, with 14 bases spanning the gap. The CDR3 region has the DNA TGTGCCAGCAGTTTATCTCGCCGGGACAAGGAGACCCAGTACTTC. It encodes CASSLSRRDKETQYF.

The chain couples TRBV9 to TRBJ1-2, with a possible D match to TRBD1 (5 bases). Germline V gene lookup returns CDR1 SGDLS and CDR2 YYNGEE. The CDR3 contains 13 residues. The ends were cut back, 3 bases at V and 8 bases at J, with 14 bases in the middle. The CDR3 here is CASSAETAEGYTF. The CDR3 DNA reads TGTGCCAGCAGCGCGGAGACAGCAGAGGGCTACACCTTC. Combining the CDR3 with reference TRBV9 and TRBJ1-2 gives the whole variable domain DSGVTQTPKHLITATGQRVTLRCSPRSGDLSVYWYQQSLDQGLQFLIQYYNGEERAKGNILERFSAQQFPDLHSELNLSSLELGDSALYFCASSAETAEGYTFGSGTRLTVV.

The chain has TRBV7-6 and TRBJ1-1, with a possible D match to TRBD1 (5 bases). Germline V gene lookup returns CDR1 SGHVS and CDR2 FNYEAQ. The CDR3 runs to 13 residues. V dropped 11 bases and J dropped 3 bases, with 16 bases sitting between them. CDR3 loop: CAVGGGKYTEAFF. In nucleotides, the CDR3 is TGTGCCGTCGGGGGGGGAAAGTACACTGAAGCTTTCTTT.

This chain uses TRBV19 with TRBJ1-5; 8 nucleotides line up with TRBD1. The CDR3 has 16 amino acids. The germline V gene encodes CDR1 LNHDA and CDR2 SQIVND (reference sequence). With 0 bases clipped from V and 6 bases from J, the junction kept 7 bases outside the gene matches. The CDR3 sequence: CASSIESTGGRQPQHF. CDR3 DNA: TGTGCCAGTAGTATAGAGTCCACAGGGGGGCGTCAGCCCCAGCATTTT. The entire variable domain, with the rest obtained from reference TRBV19 and TRBJ1-5, is as follows: DGGITQSPKYLFRKEGQNVTLSCEQNLNHDAMYWYRQDPGQGLRLIYYSQIVNDFQKGDIAEGYSVSREKKESFPLTVTSAQKNPTAFYLCASSIESTGGRQPQHFGDGTRLSIL.

A few counts support this clone. The CDR3 bases are TGTGCCAGCAGCACGACCCAGGGGTATGGCTACACCTTC. Amino acid sequence: CASSTTQGYGYTF. The chain couples TRBV5-4 to TRBJ1-2; a possible D gene is TRBD1 (6 bases). CDR1 and CDR2 from the germline V gene are SGHNT and YYREEE (reference sequence). This CDR3 spans 13 amino acids. V shed 4 bases and J shed 5 bases, with 12 bases lying between them.

J is TRBJ2-5 and V is TRBV7-2; 9 nucleotides agree with TRBD1. The CDR3 runs 16 residues. Germline V gene data show CDR1 as SGHTA and CDR2 as FQGNSA. The J segment lost 5 bases and the V segment lost 5 bases, leaving 12 bases of the junction unmatched. This chain's CDR3 is CASSPSGQGSGETQYF. Here the CDR3 DNA reads TGTGCCAGCAGCCCCTCGGGACAGGGCTCCGGGGAGACCCAGTACTTC.

The chain carries TRBV18 and TRBJ2-5; 8 nucleotides line up with TRBD1. V shed 6 bases, J shed 2 bases, and the junction held 2 bases outside the gene matches. Germline values: CDR1 KGHSH, CDR2 LQKENI. CDR3 length: 13 amino acids. Here the CDR3 reads CASSTGVQETQYF. In DNA, the CDR3 is TGTGCCAGCTCGACAGGGGTACAAGAGACCCAGTACTTC. Combining the CDR3 with reference TRBV18 and TRBJ2-5 gives the whole variable domain NAGVMQNPRHLVRRRGQEARLRCSPMKGHSHVYWYRQLPEEGLKFMVYLQKENIIDESGMPKERFSAEFPKEGPSILRIQQVVRGDSAAYFCASSTGVQETQYFGPGTRLLVL.